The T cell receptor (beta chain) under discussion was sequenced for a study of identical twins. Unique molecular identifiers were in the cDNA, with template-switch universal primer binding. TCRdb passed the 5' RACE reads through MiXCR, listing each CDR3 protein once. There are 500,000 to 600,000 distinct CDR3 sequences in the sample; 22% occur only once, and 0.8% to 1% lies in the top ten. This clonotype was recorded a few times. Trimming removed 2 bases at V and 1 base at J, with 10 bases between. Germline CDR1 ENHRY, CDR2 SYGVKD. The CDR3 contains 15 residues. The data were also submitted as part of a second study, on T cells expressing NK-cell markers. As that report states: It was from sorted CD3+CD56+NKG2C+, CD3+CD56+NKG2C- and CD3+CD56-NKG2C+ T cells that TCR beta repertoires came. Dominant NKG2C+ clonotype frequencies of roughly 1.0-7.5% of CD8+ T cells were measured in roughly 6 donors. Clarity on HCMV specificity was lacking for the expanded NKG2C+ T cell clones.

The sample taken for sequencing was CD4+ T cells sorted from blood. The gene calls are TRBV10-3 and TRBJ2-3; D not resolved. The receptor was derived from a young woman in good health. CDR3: CAISELPERTDTQYF. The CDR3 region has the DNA TGTGCCATCAGTGAGCTGCCGGAACGCACAGATACGCAGTATTTT.